These 25 T cell receptor beta chains came from one sample sequenced in a study of blood T cell repertoires in COVID-19. Only in-frame clones appear in the TCRdb table, and some are missing; sequencing was by immunoSEQ multiplex PCR. Of 250,000 to 400,000 clones listed, roughly 90% were seen once; the top ten hold approximately 2.5%. The sample taken for sequencing was PBMCs or T cells enriched from blood (not recorded which). The receptors here all came from a man between 60 and 75 years old who had recovered from COVID-19.

The chain employs TRBV4-1 and TRBJ2-5; D perhaps matches TRBD2 (5 bases). Trimming took off 0 bases at V and 2 bases at J, with 10 bases between the two ends. Germline V gene sequence: CDR1 MGHRA, CDR2 YSYEKL. CDR3 length: 15 amino acids. CDR3: CASSQDNSGQETQYF. The CDR3 coding sequence is TGCGCCAGCAGCCAAGACAATTCGGGGCAAGAGACCCAGTACTTC.

The chain carries TRBV11-3 and TRBJ2-7, with 9 bases that match TRBD2. Unmatched junction bases numbered 5, after V lost 3 bases and J lost 2 bases. The V gene's germline CDR1 is SGHNT and CDR2 YENEEA. The CDR3 totals 15 residues. In nucleotides, the CDR3 is TGTGCCAGCAGCTTCGGAGCGGGAGGCACCTACGAGCAGTACTTC. Residues: CASSFGAGGTYEQYF.

This clone is a singleton in its sample. The chain links TRBV4-2 to TRBJ1-1; D is perhaps TRBD1 (6 bases). V was cut by 7 bases and J by 4 bases, with 19 bases left in between. Germline V gene data show CDR1 as LGHNA and CDR2 as YNFKEQ. The CDR3 has 15 residues. For the CDR3, the DNA is TGTGCCAGCACCCCGTCCACAGGGAGTGGCACTGAAGCTTTCTTT. Translated: CASTPSTGSGTEAFF.

This chain connects TRBV27 to TRBJ2-3; tentatively, D is TRBD2 (6 bases). The germline V and J ends were trimmed by 1 base and 1 base, with 9 bases remaining between them. This CDR3 contains 15 residues. Germline lookup yields CDR1 MNHEY and CDR2 SMNVEV (reference sequence). The CDR3 region has the DNA TGTGCCAGCAGTTTATGGGGGGACCGCACAGATACGCAGTATTTT. It encodes CASSLWGDRTDTQYF.

The V gene is TRBV7-9, the J gene TRBJ2-2; D remains ambiguous. The CDR3 runs to 13 residues. V lost 1 base and J 3 bases, leaving 3 bases between the germline ends. Germline lookup yields CDR1 SEHNR and CDR2 FQNEAQ (reference sequence). CDR3 bases: TGTGCCAGCAGCTTAGTAGACACCGGGGAGCTGTTTTTT. Residues: CASSLVDTGELFF.

The chain recombines TRBV6-4 with TRBJ1-3; D remains ambiguous. The V gene lost 1 base and the J gene lost 3 bases, with 13 bases spanning the gap. CDR1 and CDR2 (germline): MRHNA, SNTAGT. This CDR3 comprises 16 residues. The CDR3 protein is CASSDLGGLRGNTIYF. The CDR3 nucleotides read TGTGCCAGCAGTGACTTGGGAGGGCTTCGTGGAAACACCATATATTTT.

The rearrangement uses TRBV28 and TRBJ2-1; D uncertain. CDR3 length: 12 amino acids. V dropped 6 bases and J dropped 4 bases, with 7 bases sitting between them. Germline V gene lookup returns CDR1 MDHEN and CDR2 SYDVKM. The CDR3 bases are TGTGCCAGCAGCCCCTTTTACAATGAGCAGTTCTTC. It codes for CASSPFYNEQFF.

V usage is TRBV4-2 and J usage is TRBJ1-5; D perhaps matches TRBD1 (5 bases). This CDR3 is 15 amino acids long. Germline-derived CDR1 and CDR2 are LGHNA and YNFKEQ. V was clipped by 3 bases and J by 3 bases, with 12 bases between them. CDR3 in DNA: TGTGCCAGCAGCCAGGGGGGGGGAAACAATCAGCCCCAGCATTTT. Its translation: CASSQGGGNNQPQHF.

This clone was counted at least ten times. The gene calls are TRBV3-1 (or the pseudogene TRBV3-2) and TRBJ2-5; D remains ambiguous. The germline V gene has CDR1 LGHDT and CDR2 YNNKEL (reference sequence). V was shortened by 2 bases and J by 0 bases, with 10 bases between the two germline ends. The CDR3 has 15 amino acids. Written as DNA, the CDR3 is TGTGCCAGCAGCCAATCTATAGAAGACCAAGAGACCCAGTACTTC. It yields the protein CASSQSIEDQETQYF.

The V call is TRBV6-9, the J call TRBJ1-2; 8 bases are a match to TRBD1. CDR3 length: 16 amino acids. J was trimmed by 2 bases and V by 6 bases; bases with no gene match: 11. Germline CDR1 MNHGY, CDR2 SVAAGI. The CDR3 loop is CASSRIDRGLNYGYTF. DNA for the CDR3: TGTGCCAGCAGCCGTATCGACAGGGGCCTAAACTATGGCTACACCTTC.

The chain links TRBV5-1 to TRBJ1-1; no reliable D call. The germline CDR1 and CDR2 sequences are SGHRS and YFSETQ. Between the trimmed V and J ends, which lost 2 bases and 2 bases, there was a span of 10 bases. This CDR3 is built from 14 residues. CDR3 DNA: TGCGCCAGCAGCTTTCGCAGGTCTAACACTGAAGCTTTCTTT. Amino acids: CASSFRRSNTEAFF.

V and J are TRBV5-1 and TRBJ1-5; D ambiguous. V was shortened by 0 bases and J by 5 bases, with 12 bases between the two germline ends. CDR1 and CDR2 from the germline V gene are SGHRS and YFSETQ. CDR3 size: 15 residues. The CDR3 protein is CASSLAGGPDQPQHF. In DNA, the CDR3 is TGCGCCAGCAGCTTGGCCGGTGGGCCGGATCAGCCCCAGCATTTT.

This sequence joins TRBV4-1 and TRBJ2-7; D is perhaps TRBD2 (5 bases). This CDR3 comprises 11 residues. Germline lookup yields CDR1 MGHRA and CDR2 YSYEKL. The CDR3 loop is CASSEGYEQYF. CDR3 bases: TGCGCTAGTAGTGAGGGATACGAGCAGTACTTC.

The J gene is TRBJ2-5, the V gene TRBV7-2; D might be TRBD2 (6 bases). The CDR3 runs 15 residues. The germline gives CDR1 SGHTA, CDR2 FQGNSA. Trimming stripped 3 bases from V and 5 bases from J, with 16 bases between. The CDR3 region is CASSLGGIPGETQYF. For the CDR3, the DNA is TGTGCCAGCAGCTTGGGCGGGATCCCTGGGGAGACCCAGTACTTC. Full variable domain (rest looked up from reference TRBV7-2 and TRBJ2-5): GAGVSQSPSNKVTEKGKDVELRCDPISGHTALYWYRQSLGQGLEFLIYFQGNSAPDKSGLPSDRFSAERTGGSVSTLTIQRTQQEDSAVYLCASSLGGIPGETQYFGPGTRLLVL.

The V gene is TRBV5-6, the J gene TRBJ2-3; maybe TRBD1 (6 bases). Between the trimmed V and J ends, which lost 4 bases and 1 base, there was a span of 10 bases. This CDR3 has 14 residues. The germline CDR1 and CDR2 sequences are SGHDT and YYEEEE. The CDR3 region has the DNA TGTGCCAGCAGCATCAGACAGGGCACAGATACGCAGTATTTT. This sequence encodes CASSIRQGTDTQYF.

The chain links TRBV19 to TRBJ1-1; a possible D gene is TRBD1 (6 bases). The CDR3 is made up of 13 amino acids. Germline CDR1 LNHDA, CDR2 SQIVND (reference sequence). V lost 1 base and J 10 bases, leaving 13 bases between the germline ends. DNA for the CDR3: TGTGCCAGTAGTATAGGGACAGCCTTCGGAGCTTTCTTT. This gives the protein CASSIGTAFGAFF.

The chain links TRBV5-1 to TRBJ1-5; maybe TRBD1 (5 bases). This CDR3 is 15 amino acids long. V was clipped by 2 bases and J by 4 bases, with 13 bases between them. Germline assignment: CDR1 SGHRS and CDR2 YFSETQ. CDR3 sequence reads: CASSFGPGGNQPQHF. The DNA for the CDR3 is TGCGCCAGCAGCTTTGGCCCGGGGGGGAATCAGCCCCAGCATTTT.

V and J are TRBV3-1 (or the pseudogene TRBV3-2) and TRBJ1-5; D might be TRBD1 (6 bases). The CDR3 runs 15 residues. The ends were cut back, 4 bases at V and 4 bases at J, with 14 bases in the middle. CDR1 and CDR2 (germline): LGHDT, YNNKEL (reference sequence). For the CDR3, the DNA is TGTGCCAGCAGCCTCCACCGGGACAATAATCAGCCCCAGCATTTT. This translates into CASSLHRDNNQPQHF.

The chain is built from TRBV7-2 and TRBJ2-1; 8 bases map to TRBD1. Germline CDR1 SGHTA, CDR2 FQGNSA. The CDR3 totals 15 residues. V lost 5 bases and J lost 7; bases outside the gene matches: 10. The CDR3, as DNA: TGTGCCAGCAGCCCTGGGGGACAGGCCCTTAATGAGCAGTTCTTC. This encodes CASSPGGQALNEQFF.

The chain couples TRBV18 to TRBJ2-1, with D possibly being TRBD2 (6 bases). This CDR3 region has 15 residues. V was cut by 1 base and J by 8 bases, with 15 bases left in between. Per the germline V gene, CDR1 is KGHSH and CDR2 is LQKENI. The CDR3 sequence is CASSPRFREADEQFF. CDR3 nucleotide sequence: TGTGCCAGCTCACCACGTTTCAGGGAGGCAGATGAGCAGTTCTTC.

The gene calls are TRBV19 and TRBJ1-1; perhaps TRBD1 as D (5 bases). Germline V gives CDR1 LNHDA, CDR2 SQIVND (reference sequence). The CDR3 length is 13 residues. V lost 2 bases to trimming and J lost 5 bases, with 9 bases between them. For the CDR3, the DNA is TGTGCCAGTAGTATAATGGGGCGTACTGAAGCTTTCTTT. Translated: CASSIMGRTEAFF.

The sample holds one count of this clone. The chain recombines TRBV10-3 with TRBJ2-2; TRBD2 matches 11 bases. Germline assignment: CDR1 ENHRY and CDR2 SYGVKD. Trimming cost V 5 bases and J 3 bases; bases outside gene matches: 8. CDR3 length: 17 amino acids. CDR3 residues: CAISIPGLADYTGELFF. The DNA of the CDR3 is TGTGCCATCAGTATACCGGGACTAGCGGATTACACCGGGGAGCTGTTTTTT.

The chain joins TRBV6-1 to TRBJ1-1; no clear D gene. CDR1 is MNHNS and CDR2 is SASEGT in the germline V gene. Trimming stripped 0 bases from V and 5 bases from J, with 16 bases between. The CDR3 contains 16 residues. The DNA of the CDR3 is TGTGCCAGCAGTGAAGCGGCGGGGATGGTGGCGACTGAAGCTTTCTTT. Its protein product is CASSEAAGMVATEAFF.

V is TRBV11-3 and J is TRBJ1-4; tentative D call: TRBD1 (5 bases). V dropped 5 bases and J dropped 0 bases, with 19 bases sitting between them. The germline V gene encodes CDR1 SGHNT and CDR2 YENEEA. The CDR3 is 18 residues long. The CDR3 coding sequence is TGTGCCAGCAGCCCTGGGGGGTTCGAAGAAACAACTAATGAAAAACTGTTTTTT. This translates into CASSPGGFEETTNEKLFF.

The chain employs TRBV12-3 or TRBV12-4 and TRBJ1-1; 7 bases are a match to TRBD1. J was trimmed by 11 bases and V by 6 bases; bases with no gene match: 12. The CDR3 extends over 13 amino acids. This chain's CDR3 is CASSRDSVFWAFF. DNA for the CDR3: TGTGCCAGCAGCAGGGACAGCGTTTTTTGGGCTTTCTTT.